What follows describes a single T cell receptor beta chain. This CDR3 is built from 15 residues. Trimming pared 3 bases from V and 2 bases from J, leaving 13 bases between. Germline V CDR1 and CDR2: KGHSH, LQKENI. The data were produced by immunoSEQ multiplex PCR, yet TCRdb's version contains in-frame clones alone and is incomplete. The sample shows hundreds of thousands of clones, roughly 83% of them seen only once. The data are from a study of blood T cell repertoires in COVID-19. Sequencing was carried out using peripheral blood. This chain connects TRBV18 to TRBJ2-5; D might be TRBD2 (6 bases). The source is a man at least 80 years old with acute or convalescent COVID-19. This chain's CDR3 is CASSPRWGDQETQYF. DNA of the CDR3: TGTGCCAGCTCACCCCGTTGGGGGGATCAAGAGACCCAGTACTTC.